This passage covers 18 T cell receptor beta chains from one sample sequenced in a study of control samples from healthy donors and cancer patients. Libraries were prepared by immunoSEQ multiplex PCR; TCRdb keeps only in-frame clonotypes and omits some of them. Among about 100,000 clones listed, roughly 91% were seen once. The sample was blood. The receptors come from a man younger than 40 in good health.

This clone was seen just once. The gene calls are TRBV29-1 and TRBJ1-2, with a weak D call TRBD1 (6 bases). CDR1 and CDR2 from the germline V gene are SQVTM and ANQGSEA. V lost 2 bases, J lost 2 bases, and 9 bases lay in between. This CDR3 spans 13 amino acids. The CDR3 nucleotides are TGCAGCGTTGAAACAGGGTCGAACTATGGCTACACCTTC. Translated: CSVETGSNYGYTF.

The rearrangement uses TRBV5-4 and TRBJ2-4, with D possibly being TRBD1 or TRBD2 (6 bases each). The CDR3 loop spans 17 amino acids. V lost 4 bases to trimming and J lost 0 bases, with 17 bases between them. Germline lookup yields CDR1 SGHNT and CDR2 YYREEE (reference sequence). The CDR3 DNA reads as TGTGCCAGCAGCCCCGAGGGGGGACTCCTAGCCAAAAACATTCAGTACTTC. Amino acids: CASSPEGGLLAKNIQYF.

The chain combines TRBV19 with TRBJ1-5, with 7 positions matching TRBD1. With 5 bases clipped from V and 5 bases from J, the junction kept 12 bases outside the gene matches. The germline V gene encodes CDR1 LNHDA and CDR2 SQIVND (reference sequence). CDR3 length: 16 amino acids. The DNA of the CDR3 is TGTGCCAGTAGTCTGTACCGACAGGGTCCCCATCAGCCCCAGCATTTT. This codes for CASSLYRQGPHQPQHF.

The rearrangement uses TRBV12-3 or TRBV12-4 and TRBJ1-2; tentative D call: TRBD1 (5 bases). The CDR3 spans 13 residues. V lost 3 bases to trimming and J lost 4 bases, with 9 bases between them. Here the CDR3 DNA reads TGTGCCAGCAGTTTGGGGGAGGGCTATGGCTACACCTTC. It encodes CASSLGEGYGYTF.

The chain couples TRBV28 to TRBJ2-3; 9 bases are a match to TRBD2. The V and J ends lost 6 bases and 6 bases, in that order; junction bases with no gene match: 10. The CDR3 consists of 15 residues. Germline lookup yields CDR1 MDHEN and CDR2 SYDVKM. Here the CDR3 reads CASSPASGTADTQYF. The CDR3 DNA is TGTGCCAGCAGCCCGGCTAGCGGGACCGCGGATACGCAGTATTTT.

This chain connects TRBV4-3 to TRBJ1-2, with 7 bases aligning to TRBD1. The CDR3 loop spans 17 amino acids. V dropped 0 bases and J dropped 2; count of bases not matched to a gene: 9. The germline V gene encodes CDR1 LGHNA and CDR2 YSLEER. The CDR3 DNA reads TGCGCCAGCAGCCAAGAGGTGAAGGGGGCGAAAAACTATGGCTACACCTTC. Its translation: CASSQEVKGAKNYGYTF.

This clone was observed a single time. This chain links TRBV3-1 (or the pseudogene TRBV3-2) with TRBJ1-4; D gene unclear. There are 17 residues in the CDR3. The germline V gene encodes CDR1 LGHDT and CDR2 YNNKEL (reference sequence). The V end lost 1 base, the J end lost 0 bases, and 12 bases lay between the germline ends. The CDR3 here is CASSQGGGLATNEKLFF. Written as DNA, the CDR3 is TGTGCCAGCAGCCAAGGAGGAGGGTTGGCAACTAATGAAAAACTGTTTTTT.

In DNA, the CDR3 is TGCGCCAGCAGCCAAGAGTGGGACCTAAGGGGCGAAAAACTGTTTTTT. Translated, it gives CASSQEWDLRGEKLFF. The gene calls are TRBV4-1 and TRBJ1-4, with D perhaps TRBD1 (5 bases). Trimming removed 0 bases from V and 8 bases from J, with 16 bases in between. The CDR3 contains 16 residues. Germline CDR1 is MGHRA and CDR2 is YSYEKL.

DNA for the CDR3: TGCGCCAGCAGCCAAGATAGGCTAGGGCCAGGGGCGTCCTACGAGCAGTACTTC. Protein product: CASSQDRLGPGASYEQYF. The chain employs TRBV4-3 and TRBJ2-7, with a weak D call TRBD1 (6 bases). Trimming pared 0 bases from V and 1 base from J, leaving 19 bases between. This CDR3 contains 18 residues. Germline CDR1 reads LGHNA; CDR2 reads YSLEER.

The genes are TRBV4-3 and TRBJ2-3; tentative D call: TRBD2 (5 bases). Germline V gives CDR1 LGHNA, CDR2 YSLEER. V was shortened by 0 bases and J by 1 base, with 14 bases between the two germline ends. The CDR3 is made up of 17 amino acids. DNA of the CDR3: TGCGCCAGCAGCCAAGAAATCGACCGGGATGGCACAGATACGCAGTATTTT. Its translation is CASSQEIDRDGTDTQYF.

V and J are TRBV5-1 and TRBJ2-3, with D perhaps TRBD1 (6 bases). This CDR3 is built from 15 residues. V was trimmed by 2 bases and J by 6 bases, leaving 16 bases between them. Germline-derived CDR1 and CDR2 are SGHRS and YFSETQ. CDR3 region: CASSFSGQSGDTQYF. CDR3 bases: TGCGCCAGCAGCTTTTCTGGACAGAGTGGCGATACGCAGTATTTT. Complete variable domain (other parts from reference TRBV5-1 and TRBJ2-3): KAGVTQTPRYLIKTRGQQVTLSCSPISGHRSVSWYQQTPGQGLQFLFEYFSETQRNKGNFPGRFSGRQFSNSRSEMNVSTLELGDSALYLCASSFSGQSGDTQYFGPGTRLTVL.

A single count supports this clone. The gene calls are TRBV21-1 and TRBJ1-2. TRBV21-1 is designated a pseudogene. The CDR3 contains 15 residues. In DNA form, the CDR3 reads TGTGCCAGCAGCAAACTTTGCCCCGGGGCCTTTGGCTACACCTTC. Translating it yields CASSKLCPGAFGYTF.

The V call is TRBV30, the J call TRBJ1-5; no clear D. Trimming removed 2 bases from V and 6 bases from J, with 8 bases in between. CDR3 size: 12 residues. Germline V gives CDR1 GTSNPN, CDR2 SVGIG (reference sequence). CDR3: CAWSTGGQPQHF. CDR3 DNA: TGTGCCTGGAGTACCGGCGGTCAGCCCCAGCATTTT.

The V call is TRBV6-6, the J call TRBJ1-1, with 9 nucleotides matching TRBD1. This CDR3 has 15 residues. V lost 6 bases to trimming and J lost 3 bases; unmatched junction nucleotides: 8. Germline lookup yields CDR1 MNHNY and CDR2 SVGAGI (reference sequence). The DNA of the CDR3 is TGTGCCAGCAGACCACCGGGACAGGGCCACACTGAAGCTTTCTTT. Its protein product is CASRPPGQGHTEAFF.

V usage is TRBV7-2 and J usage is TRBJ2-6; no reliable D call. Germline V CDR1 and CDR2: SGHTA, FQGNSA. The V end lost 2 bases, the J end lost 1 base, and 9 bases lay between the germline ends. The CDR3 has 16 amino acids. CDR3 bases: TGTGCCAGCAGCTTAAGTCGTAGGTCTGGGGCCAACGTCCTGACTTTC. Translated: CASSLSRRSGANVLTF. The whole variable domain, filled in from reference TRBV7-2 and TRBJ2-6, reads GAGVSQSPSNKVTEKGKDVELRCDPISGHTALYWYRQSLGQGLEFLIYFQGNSAPDKSGLPSDRFSAERTGGSVSTLTIQRTQQEDSAVYLCASSLSRRSGANVLTFGAGSRLTVL.

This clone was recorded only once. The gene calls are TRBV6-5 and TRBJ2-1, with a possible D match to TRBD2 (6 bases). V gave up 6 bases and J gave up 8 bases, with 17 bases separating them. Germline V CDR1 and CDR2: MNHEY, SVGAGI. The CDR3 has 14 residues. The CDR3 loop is CASRLGLKSDEQFF. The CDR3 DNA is TGTGCCAGCAGGCTGGGACTTAAGAGCGATGAGCAGTTCTTC.

CDR3 nucleotide sequence: TGCAGCGTTCTTACAGGGTTAGATCGAGCTTTCTTT. This sequence encodes CSVLTGLDRAFF. The rearrangement links TRBV29-1 to TRBJ1-1; perhaps TRBD1 as D (6 bases). Trimming took 5 bases from V and 10 from J, leaving 17 bases between them. Germline V CDR1 and CDR2: SQVTM, ANQGSEA. The CDR3 consists of 12 residues.

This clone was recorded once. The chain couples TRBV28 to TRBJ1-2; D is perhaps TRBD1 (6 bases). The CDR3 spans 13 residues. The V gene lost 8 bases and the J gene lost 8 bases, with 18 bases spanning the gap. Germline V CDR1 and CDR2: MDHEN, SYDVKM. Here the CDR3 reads CASRGGGRSGYTF. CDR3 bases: TGTGCCAGCCGGGGGGGCGGACGAAGCGGCTACACCTTC.